A single sample gave rise to the 18 T cell receptor beta chains below, sequenced in a study of T cells in Graves' hyperthyroidism and ophthalmopathy. It was RNA transcripts that yielded the amplified TCR beta CDR3 regions. During a first-round RT-PCR of the TCR CDR3, the HTBI primer set was used. TCRdb re-called the multiplex PCR reads with MiXCR, one entry per CDR3 protein. The sample contains approximately 600,000 distinct CDR3 sequences, about a fifth of which appear only once. Sequenced: blood. Receptors originate from a man aged 25-45 years with Graves' ophthalmopathy.

This sequence joins TRBV12-5 and TRBJ1-2; no reliable D call. Germline V CDR1 and CDR2: LGHNT, FRNRAP. V was clipped by 1 base and J by 7 bases, with 7 bases between them. There are 12 residues in the CDR3. The CDR3, as DNA: TGTGCTAGTGGTTTGGCCGGCCTTGGCTACACCTTC. As protein: CASGLAGLGYTF.

This clonotype appeared many times. The CDR3 DNA is TGCAGTGCTAGAGCCCAGGGTCCAGATACGCAGTATTTT. This encodes CSARAQGPDTQYF. This chain connects TRBV20-1 to TRBJ2-3; TRBD1 might be the D (5 bases). The CDR3 covers 13 residues. Germline V gene lookup returns CDR1 DFQATT and CDR2 SNEGSKA (reference sequence). The ends were cut back, 1 base at V and 4 bases at J, with 9 bases in the middle.

This clonotype has just a few counts. The V call is TRBV6-2 or TRBV6-3, the J call TRBJ1-5; TRBD1 might be the D (5 bases). Trimming took off 2 bases at V and 10 bases at J, with 15 bases between the two ends. The CDR3 extends over 14 amino acids. CDR1 and CDR2 from the germline V gene are MNHEY and SVGEGT. The CDR3 DNA reads as TGTGCCAGCAGTTACACAGGTAGCGTCAGCCCCCAGCATTTT. Its protein product is CASSYTGSVSPQHF.

V and J are TRBV20-1 and TRBJ2-1; TRBD2 agrees at 7 bases. This CDR3 is 15 amino acids long. Trimming cost V 4 bases and J 5 bases; bases outside gene matches: 11. Germline-derived CDR1 and CDR2 are DFQATT and SNEGSKA (reference sequence). The CDR3 DNA reads TGCAGTGCTAAGATCGAGGGCGGGAGACACAATGAGCAGTTCTTC. Translated: CSAKIEGGRHNEQFF.

The J gene is TRBJ2-5, the V gene TRBV29-1; the match to TRBD2 covers 8 bases. This CDR3 contains 15 residues. CDR1 and CDR2 (germline): SQVTM, ANQGSEA. V trimming: 4 bases; J trimming: 6 bases; junction bases outside the gene matches: 13. The CDR3 bases are TGCAGCGTTGCGGACTCGGGGGGGAATGTGAAGACCCAGTACTTC. This sequence encodes CSVADSGGNVKTQYF.

V and J are TRBV27 and TRBJ1-5, with D possibly TRBD1 on 5 matching bases. Trimming stripped 4 bases from V and 1 base from J, with 11 bases between. Germline loops: CDR1 MNHEY, CDR2 SMNVEV (reference sequence). The CDR3 spans 15 residues. CDR3 residues: CASSSTQGSNQPQHF. The CDR3 DNA follows: TGTGCCAGCAGTTCCACCCAGGGAAGCAATCAGCCCCAGCATTTT.

This clonotype was seen only once. The gene calls are TRBV2 and TRBJ2-7; D is possibly TRBD1 (5 bases). Trimming pared 4 bases from V and 0 bases from J, leaving 10 bases between. The CDR3 runs 14 residues. The germline gives CDR1 SNHLY, CDR2 FYNNEI. The CDR3 DNA reads TGTGCCAGCAGTGCGTATCAGGGCTCCTACGAGCAGTACTTC. This gives the protein CASSAYQGSYEQYF.

This clonotype was observed a few times. This chain connects TRBV13 to TRBJ2-7; TRBD2 matches at 10 bases. The CDR3 spans 13 residues. V lost 5 bases, J lost 6 bases, and 4 bases stayed unmatched. Germline V gives CDR1 PRHDT, CDR2 FYEKMQ (reference sequence). The CDR3 sequence is CASSPAGGIEQYF. As DNA, the CDR3 is TGTGCCAGCAGCCCAGCGGGAGGGATCGAGCAGTACTTC.

The genes are TRBV6-2 or TRBV6-3 and TRBJ1-2; D gene ambiguous. The CDR3 is 16 residues long. CDR1 MNHEY and CDR2 SVGEGT come from the germline V gene. V lost 0 bases, J lost 4 bases, and 15 bases lay in between. The CDR3 bases are TGTGCCAGCAGTTACTCGGCCATGGAGGCTGGCTATGGCTACACCTTC. Translated, it gives CASSYSAMEAGYGYTF.

This clonotype was seen just once. V is TRBV3-1 and J is TRBJ2-1; no clear D gene. V lost 4 bases to trimming and J lost 12 bases, with 16 bases between them. Germline V gene sequence: CDR1 LGHDT, CDR2 YNNKEL (reference sequence). CDR3 length equals 13 residues. This CDR3 is CASSLLAETLQFF. CDR3 coding DNA: TGTGCCAGCAGCCTTCTCGCGGAGACCTTGCAGTTCTTC.

The rearrangement uses TRBV7-8 and TRBJ1-1; 9 nucleotides align to TRBD1. CDR3 length equals 14 residues. V shed 5 bases and J 5 bases; nucleotides not matched to a gene: 6. Germline CDR1 is SGHVS and CDR2 is FQNEAQ. As DNA, the CDR3 is TGTGCCAGCAGCAAGGACAGGGGAGGGACTGAAGCTTTCTTT. Amino acid sequence: CASSKDRGGTEAFF.

This clonotype was found many times. The chain carries TRBV24-1 and TRBJ1-1; no reliable D call. From germline, CDR1 is KGHDR and CDR2 SFDVKD. The CDR3 contains 15 residues. V dropped 4 bases and J dropped 6 bases, with 17 bases sitting between them. The CDR3 protein is CATSDPLYGIAEAFF. Written as DNA, the CDR3 is TGTGCCACCAGTGACCCCCTCTACGGGATCGCTGAAGCTTTCTTT.

The gene calls are TRBV14 and TRBJ1-1; D possibly corresponds to TRBD1 (5 bases). The CDR3 sequence is 15 residues long. Germline V gene data show CDR1 as SGHDN and CDR2 as FVKESK. Trimming removed 2 bases at V and 1 base at J, with 11 bases between. In DNA, the CDR3 is TGTGCCAGCAGCCAAATTACGGGACGGAACACTGAAGCTTTCTTT. This gives the protein CASSQITGRNTEAFF.

The chain joins TRBV5-1 to TRBJ2-6; TRBD1 is a possible D gene (6 bases). Trimming stripped 4 bases from V and 13 bases from J, with 18 bases between. The CDR3 covers 14 residues. Looked up from germline, CDR1 is SGHRS and CDR2 is YFSETQ. CDR3 nucleotide sequence: TGCGCCAGCAGCATCAGGACAGCCGGGGATGTCCTGACTTTC. Protein sequence: CASSIRTAGDVLTF. The complete variable domain, with remaining parts taken from reference TRBV5-1 and TRBJ2-6, reads KAGVTQTPRYLIKTRGQQVTLSCSPISGHRSVSWYQQTPGQGLQFLFEYFSETQRNKGNFPGRFSGRQFSNSRSEMNVSTLELGDSALYLCASSIRTAGDVLTFGAGSRLTVL.

The V call is TRBV20-1, the J call TRBJ2-1, with TRBD2 matching 9 bases. The CDR3 contains 16 residues. Germline values: CDR1 DFQATT, CDR2 SNEGSKA (reference sequence). V was pared by 0 bases and J by 8 bases, with 11 bases of the junction left unmatched. The DNA of the CDR3 is TGCAGTGCTAGAGATCGGGGCGGGAGGGCCGTAGATGAGCAGTTCTTC. This sequence encodes CSARDRGGRAVDEQFF.

This clonotype has a count of ten or more. V is TRBV18 and J is TRBJ2-5; TRBD2 aligns across 8 bases. V dropped 3 bases and J dropped 6; count of bases not matched to a gene: 9. Germline V gene lookup returns CDR1 KGHSH and CDR2 LQKENI. CDR3 size: 15 residues. CDR3: CASSPGSGSMKTQYF. CDR3 nucleotides: TGTGCCAGCTCACCTGGAAGCGGGAGCATGAAGACCCAGTACTTC.

This clonotype came up a few times. The chain employs TRBV30 and TRBJ2-3; 10 bases map to TRBD2. The CDR3 is made up of 15 amino acids. Germline CDR1 is GTSNPN and CDR2 is SVGIG (reference sequence). V was clipped by 2 bases and J by 2 bases; unmatched bases: 4. The CDR3 reads CAWSRTSGFTDTQYF. The CDR3 DNA reads TGTGCCTGGAGTAGGACTAGCGGATTCACAGATACGCAGTATTTT. The variable domain in full, completed from reference TRBV30 and TRBJ2-3, reads SQTIHQWPATLVQPVGSPLSLECTVEGTSNPNLYWYRQAAGRGLQLLFYSVGIGQISSEVPQNLSASRPQDRQFILSSKKLLLSDSGFYLCAWSRTSGFTDTQYFGPGTRLTVL.

The rearrangement uses TRBV7-9 and TRBJ1-1, with 11 nucleotides matching TRBD1. The CDR3 is 15 amino acids. Germline CDR1 SEHNR, CDR2 FQNEAQ (reference sequence). V shed 3 bases and J 5 bases; nucleotides not matched to a gene: 5. The CDR3: CASSLDRGPSTEAFF. In nucleotides, the CDR3 is TGTGCCAGCAGCTTGGACAGGGGGCCGAGTACTGAAGCTTTCTTT.